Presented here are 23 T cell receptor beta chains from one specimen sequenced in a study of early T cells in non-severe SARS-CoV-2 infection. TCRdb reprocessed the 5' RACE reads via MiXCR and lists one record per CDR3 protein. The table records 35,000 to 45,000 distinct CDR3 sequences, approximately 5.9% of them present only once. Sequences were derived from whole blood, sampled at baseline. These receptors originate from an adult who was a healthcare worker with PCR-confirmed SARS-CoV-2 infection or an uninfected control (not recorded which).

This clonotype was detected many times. The CDR3 loop reads CASSFEGRNSPLHF. The CDR3 DNA reads TGTGCCAGCAGCTTCGAGGGTCGAAATTCACCCCTCCACTTT. The chain joins TRBV11-2 to TRBJ1-6; unclear D gene. The CDR3 is 14 residues long. CDR1 SGHAT and CDR2 FQNNGV come from the germline V gene. V was shortened by 3 bases and J by 7 bases, with 10 bases between the two germline ends.

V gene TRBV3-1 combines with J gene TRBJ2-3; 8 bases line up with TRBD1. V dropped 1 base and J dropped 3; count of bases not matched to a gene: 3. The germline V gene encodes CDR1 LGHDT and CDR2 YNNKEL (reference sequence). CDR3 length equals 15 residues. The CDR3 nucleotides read TGTGCCAGCAGCCAAGGGACAGGGTTGACAGATACGCAGTATTTT. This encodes CASSQGTGLTDTQYF.

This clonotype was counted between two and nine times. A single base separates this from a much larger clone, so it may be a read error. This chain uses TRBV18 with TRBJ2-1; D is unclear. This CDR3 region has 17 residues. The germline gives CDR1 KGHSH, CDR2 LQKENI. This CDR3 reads CAGSPLGFGSSYNEQFF. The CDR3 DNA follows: TGTGCCGGCTCACCCCTAGGCTTCGGGTCTAGTTACAATGAGCAGTTCTTC.

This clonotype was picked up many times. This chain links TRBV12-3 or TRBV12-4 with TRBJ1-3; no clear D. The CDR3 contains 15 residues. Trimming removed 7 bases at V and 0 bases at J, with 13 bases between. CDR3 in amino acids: CASNVHGSSGNTIYF. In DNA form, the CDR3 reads TGTGCCAGCAATGTACACGGTAGCTCTGGAAACACCATATATTTT.

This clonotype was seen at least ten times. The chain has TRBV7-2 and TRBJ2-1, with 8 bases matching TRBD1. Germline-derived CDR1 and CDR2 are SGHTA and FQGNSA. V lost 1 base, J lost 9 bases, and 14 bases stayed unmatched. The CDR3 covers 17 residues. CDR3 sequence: CASSLEGGSGGYFEQFF. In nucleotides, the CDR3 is TGTGCCAGCAGCTTAGAAGGAGGGTCAGGGGGCTACTTTGAGCAGTTCTTC.

The CDR3 region has the DNA TGCGCCAGCAGCCAAAGGGGCTCTGGAAACACCATATATTTT. Amino acid sequence: CASSQRGSGNTIYF. The rearrangement joins TRBV4-3 to TRBJ1-3, with a possible D match to TRBD1 (5 bases). Trimming stripped 2 bases from V and 0 bases from J, with 5 bases between. The CDR3 loop spans 14 amino acids. CDR1 and CDR2 (germline): LGHNA, YSLEER.

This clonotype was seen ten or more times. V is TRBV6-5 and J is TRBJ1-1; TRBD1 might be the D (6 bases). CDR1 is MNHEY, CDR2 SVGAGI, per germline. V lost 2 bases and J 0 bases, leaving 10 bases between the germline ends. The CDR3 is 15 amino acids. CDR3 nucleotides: TGTGCCAGCAGTTACAGAGGGGGGATGAACACTGAAGCTTTCTTT. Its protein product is CASSYRGGMNTEAFF.

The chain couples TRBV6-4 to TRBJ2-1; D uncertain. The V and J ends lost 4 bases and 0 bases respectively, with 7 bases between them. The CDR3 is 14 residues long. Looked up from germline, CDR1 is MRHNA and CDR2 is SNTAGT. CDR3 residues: CASSATSSYNEQFF. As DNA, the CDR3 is TGTGCCAGCAGTGCCACGAGCTCCTACAATGAGCAGTTCTTC.

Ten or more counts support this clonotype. CDR3 DNA sequence: TGTGCCAGCACCACTAATAATTCACCCCTCCACTTT. Translating gives CASTTNNSPLHF. V usage is TRBV27 and J usage is TRBJ1-6; unclear D gene. The CDR3 has 12 amino acids. Deletions cut 7 bases from V and 5 bases from J, with 6 bases between. Per the germline V gene, CDR1 is MNHEY and CDR2 is SMNVEV (reference sequence).

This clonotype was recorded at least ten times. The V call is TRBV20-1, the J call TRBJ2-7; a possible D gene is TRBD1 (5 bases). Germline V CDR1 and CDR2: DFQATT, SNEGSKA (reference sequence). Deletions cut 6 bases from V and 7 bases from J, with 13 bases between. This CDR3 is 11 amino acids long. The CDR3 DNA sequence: TGCAGTGCGCCAGGGTCGAGAGAGCAGTACTTC. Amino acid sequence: CSAPGSREQYF.

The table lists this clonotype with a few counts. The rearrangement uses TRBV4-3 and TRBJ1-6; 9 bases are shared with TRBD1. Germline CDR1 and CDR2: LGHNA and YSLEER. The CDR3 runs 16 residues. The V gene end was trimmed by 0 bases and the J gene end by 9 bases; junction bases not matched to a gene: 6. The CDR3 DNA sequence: TGCGCCAGCAGCCAAGATTGGGCGGACAGGGGTTCACCCCTCCACTTT. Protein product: CASSQDWADRGSPLHF.

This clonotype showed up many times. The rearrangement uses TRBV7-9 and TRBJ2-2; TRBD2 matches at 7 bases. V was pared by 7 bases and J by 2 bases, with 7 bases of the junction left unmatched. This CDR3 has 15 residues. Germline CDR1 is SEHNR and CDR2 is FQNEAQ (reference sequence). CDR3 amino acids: CASIVSGDNTGELFF. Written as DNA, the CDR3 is TGTGCCAGCATTGTAAGCGGGGACAACACCGGGGAGCTGTTTTTT.

This CDR3 is CASSLVVAGEGEQFF. In nucleotides, the CDR3 is TGCGCCAGCAGCTTGGTGGTAGCGGGGGAAGGTGAGCAGTTCTTC. The chain links TRBV5-1 to TRBJ2-1, with 9 nucleotides matching TRBD2. CDR3 length: 15 amino acids. Germline loops: CDR1 SGHRS, CDR2 YFSETQ. V shed 0 bases and J 9 bases; nucleotides not matched to a gene: 7. Drawing the rest from reference TRBV5-1 and TRBJ2-1, the complete variable domain is KAGVTQTPRYLIKTRGQQVTLSCSPISGHRSVSWYQQTPGQGLQFLFEYFSETQRNKGNFPGRFSGRQFSNSRSEMNVSTLELGDSALYLCASSLVVAGEGEQFFGPGTRLTVL.

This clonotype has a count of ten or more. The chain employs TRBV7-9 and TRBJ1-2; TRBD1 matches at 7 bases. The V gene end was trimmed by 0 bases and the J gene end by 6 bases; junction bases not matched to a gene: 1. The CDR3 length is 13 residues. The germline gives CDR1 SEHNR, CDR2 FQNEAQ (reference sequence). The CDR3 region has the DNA TGTGCCAGCAGCTTAGCCCAGGGGGATGGCTACACCTTC. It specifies CASSLAQGDGYTF.

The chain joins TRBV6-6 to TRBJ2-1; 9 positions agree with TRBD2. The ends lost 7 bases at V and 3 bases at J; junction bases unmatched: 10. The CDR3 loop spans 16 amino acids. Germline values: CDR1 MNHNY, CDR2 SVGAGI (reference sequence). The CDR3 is CASTAGASGDYNEQFF. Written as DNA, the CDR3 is TGTGCCAGCACCGCCGGGGCTAGCGGGGACTACAATGAGCAGTTCTTC.

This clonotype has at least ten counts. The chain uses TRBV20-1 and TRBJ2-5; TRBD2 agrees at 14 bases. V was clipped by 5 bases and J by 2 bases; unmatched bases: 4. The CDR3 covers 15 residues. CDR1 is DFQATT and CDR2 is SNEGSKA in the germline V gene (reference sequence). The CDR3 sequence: CSARLAGGFQETQYF. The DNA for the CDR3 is TGCAGTGCTCGACTAGCGGGGGGGTTTCAAGAGACCCAGTACTTC.

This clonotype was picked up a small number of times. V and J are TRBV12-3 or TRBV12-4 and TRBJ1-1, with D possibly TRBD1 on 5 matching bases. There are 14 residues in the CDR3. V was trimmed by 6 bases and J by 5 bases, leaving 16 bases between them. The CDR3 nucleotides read TGTGCCAGCAGACCATCTGGGGGTTGGACTGAAGCTTTCTTT. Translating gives CASRPSGGWTEAFF.

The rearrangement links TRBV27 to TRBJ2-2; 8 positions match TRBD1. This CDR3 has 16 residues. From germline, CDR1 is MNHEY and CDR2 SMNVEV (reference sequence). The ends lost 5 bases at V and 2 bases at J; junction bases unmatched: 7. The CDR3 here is CASSRIGQGNTGELFF. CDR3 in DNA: TGTGCCAGCAGTAGGATTGGACAGGGCAACACCGGGGAGCTGTTTTTT.

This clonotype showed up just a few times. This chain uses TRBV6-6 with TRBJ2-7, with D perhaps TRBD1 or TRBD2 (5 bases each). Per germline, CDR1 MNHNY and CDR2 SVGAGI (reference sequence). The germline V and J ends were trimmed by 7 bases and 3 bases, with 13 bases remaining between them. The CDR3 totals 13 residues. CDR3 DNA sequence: TGTGCCAGCACCCCGGGACGGTACTACGAGCAGTACTTC. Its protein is CASTPGRYYEQYF.

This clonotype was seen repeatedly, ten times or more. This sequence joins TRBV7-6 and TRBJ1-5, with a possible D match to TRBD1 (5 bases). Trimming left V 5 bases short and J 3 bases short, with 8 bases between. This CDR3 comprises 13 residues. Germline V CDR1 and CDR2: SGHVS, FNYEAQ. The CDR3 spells CASSPDTNQPQHF. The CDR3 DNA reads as TGTGCCAGCAGCCCGGACACCAATCAGCCCCAGCATTTT.

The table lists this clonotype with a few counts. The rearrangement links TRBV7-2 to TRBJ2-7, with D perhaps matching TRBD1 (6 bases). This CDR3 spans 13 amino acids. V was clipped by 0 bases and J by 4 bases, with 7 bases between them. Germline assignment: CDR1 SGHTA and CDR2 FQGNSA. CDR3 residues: CASSLAQGYEQYF. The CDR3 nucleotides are TGTGCCAGCAGCTTAGCGCAGGGGTACGAGCAGTACTTC.

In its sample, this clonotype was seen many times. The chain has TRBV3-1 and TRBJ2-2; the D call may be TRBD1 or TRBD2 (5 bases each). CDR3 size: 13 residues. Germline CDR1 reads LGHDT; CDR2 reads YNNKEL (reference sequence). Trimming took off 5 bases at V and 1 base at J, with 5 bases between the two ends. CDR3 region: CASSGGNTGELFF. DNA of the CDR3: TGTGCCAGCAGCGGGGGGAACACCGGGGAGCTGTTTTTT.

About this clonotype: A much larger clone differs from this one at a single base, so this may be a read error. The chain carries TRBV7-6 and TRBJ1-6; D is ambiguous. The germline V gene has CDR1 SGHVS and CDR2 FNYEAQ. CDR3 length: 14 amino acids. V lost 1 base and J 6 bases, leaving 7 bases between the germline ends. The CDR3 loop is CASSLEDLNSPLHF. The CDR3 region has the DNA TGTGCCAGCAGCTTAGAGGACCTTAATTCACCCCTCCACTTT.